A selection of T cell receptor beta chains follows, all from one sample in a study of cytomegalovirus exposure and HLA in healthy donors. Method: immunoSEQ multiplex PCR; TCRdb's copy keeps in-frame clones and lacks some. The sample carries about 89,000 clones, around 85% recorded once. Input material: PBMCs. The receptors come from a man in his forties in good health and CMV-seropositive. Both conserved end residues are part of each CDR3. D genes are given only for firm matches. Clone size is shown for a subset of rows, as once, few, many or a class of expanded clone.

CDR3aa	CDR3nt	j_gene	abundance	v_gene	d_gene
CASSALRDSRGGTDTQYF	TGTGCCAGCAGCGCGCTCCGGGACTCCCGAGGCGGCACAGATACGCAGTATTTT	TRBJ2-3	-	TRBV5-6	-
CASSTGTGGAEQYF	TGTGCCAGCAGTACCGGGACAGGGGGTGCCGAGCAGTACTTC	TRBJ2-7	-	TRBV6-6	TRBD1
CAISDPPGSDEQYF	TGTGCCATCAGTGATCCCCCAGGTTCGGACGAGCAGTACTTC	TRBJ2-7	-	TRBV10-3	-
CASNRQGRTVGYTF	TGTGCCAGCAACCGACAGGGTAGGACGGTTGGCTACACCTTC	TRBJ1-2	-	TRBV7-9	TRBD1
CASSPGGEQYF	TGTGCCAGCTCACCGGGGGGTGAGCAGTACTTC	TRBJ2-7	-	TRBV18	-
CASSPKTGGRETQYF	TGTGCCAGCAGCCCGAAGACAGGGGGCAGAGAGACCCAGTACTTC	TRBJ2-5	-	TRBV7-2	TRBD1
CASSSTGGNQPQHF	TGTGCCAGCAGCTCAACAGGGGGCAATCAGCCCCAGCATTTT	TRBJ1-5	-	TRBV7-6	TRBD1
CASSHRDRGQANYGYTF	TGTGCCAGCAGCCACCGGGACAGGGGGCAAGCTAACTATGGCTACACCTTC	TRBJ1-2	-	TRBV7-9	TRBD1
CASSNTGIGSPLHF	TGTGCCAGTAGTAACACAGGGATTGGTTCACCCCTCCACTTT	TRBJ1-6	-	TRBV19	-
CASTFFTLNTGELFF	TGTGCCAGCACCTTCTTTACATTGAACACCGGGGAGCTGTTTTTT	TRBJ2-2	-	TRBV7-9	-
CASSLGQLEQPQHF	TGTGCCAGCAGCTTGGGACAGCTGGAACAGCCCCAGCATTTT	TRBJ1-5	-	TRBV5-6	-
CASSLIAGSSTDTQYF	TGCGCCAGCAGCTTAATAGCGGGGTCTAGCACAGATACGCAGTATTTT	TRBJ2-3	-	TRBV5-1	TRBD2
CASSSPQGSKYKQYF	TGTGCCAGCAGTTCCCCGCAGGGCTCGAAGTACAAGCAGTACTTC	TRBJ2-7	-	TRBV28	-
CASSPRQGARNGYTF	TGTGCCAGCAGCCCCCGCCAGGGGGCGCGGAATGGCTACACCTTC	TRBJ1-2	-	TRBV7-2	TRBD1
CASRRQGLDTEAFF	TGTGCCAGCAGAAGACAGGGGTTGGACACTGAAGCTTTCTTT	TRBJ1-1	-	TRBV6-1	TRBD1
CASSDPDREETQYF	TGTGCCAGCAGTGACCCGGACAGGGAAGAGACCCAGTACTTC	TRBJ2-5	few	TRBV6-1	TRBD1
CANPRPGGSVNEQFF	TGTGCCAACCCCCGGCCAGGAGGATCGGTCAATGAGCAGTTCTTC	TRBJ2-1	-	TRBV2	-
CASSLQRGSSYEQYF	TGCGCCAGCAGCTTGCAGCGGGGGAGCTCCTACGAGCAGTACTTC	TRBJ2-7	-	TRBV5-1	TRBD2
CASSEIGIDGYTF	TGTGCCAGCAGTGAAATCGGGATCGATGGCTACACCTTC	TRBJ1-2	once	TRBV2	-
CASSRTGERSTIYF	TGTGCCAGCAGTCGCACAGGGGAACGGAGCACCATATATTTT	TRBJ1-3	-	TRBV6-5	TRBD1
CASSLVSGLAGATGELFF	TGTGCCAGCAGCTTGGTTTCGGGACTAGCGGGGGCCACCGGGGAGCTGTTTTTT	TRBJ2-2	-	TRBV5-8	TRBD2
CASSFPAGGPYEQFF	TGTGCCAGCAGCTTTCCAGCGGGGGGGCCCTATGAGCAGTTCTTC	TRBJ2-1	few	TRBV7-9	TRBD2
CAWTLSGYYGYTF	TGTGCCTGGACTCTTTCAGGGTACTATGGCTACACCTTC	TRBJ1-2	-	TRBV30	-
CASSLTTGNYGYTF	TGTGCCAGCAGCTTAACAACAGGGAACTATGGCTACACCTTC	TRBJ1-2	-	TRBV7-3	-
CASSSGTVNYEQYF	TGTGCCAGCAGCTCCGGGACAGTTAACTACGAGCAGTACTTC	TRBJ2-7	-	TRBV7-8	TRBD1
CASSELSAEAFF	TGTGCCAGCAGTGAATTATCGGCTGAAGCTTTCTTT	TRBJ1-1	-	TRBV6-1	-
CASSFYLAPTYEQYF	TGCGCCAGCAGCTTTTACCTAGCGCCGACCTACGAGCAGTACTTC	TRBJ2-7	few	TRBV5-1	-
CASSLVGTGGGEKLFF	TGTGCTAGCAGCTTAGTTGGGACAGGGGGGGGTGAAAAACTGTTTTTT	TRBJ1-4	few	TRBV7-7	TRBD1
CASSPIVLEGTDTQYF	TGTGCCAGCAGCCCCATAGTTCTAGAGGGCACAGATACGCAGTATTTT	TRBJ2-3	-	TRBV5-8	-
CASSEAGGAAAFF	TGTGCCAGCAGTGAGGCAGGGGGCGCGGCGGCTTTCTTT	TRBJ1-1	-	TRBV6-1	TRBD1
CASSGTGAYTDTQYF	TGTGCCAGCAGCGGGACAGGGGCCTACACAGATACGCAGTATTTT	TRBJ2-3	-	TRBV9	TRBD1
CASMFRGTEAFF	TGTGCCAGCATGTTCCGGGGAACTGAAGCTTTCTTT	TRBJ1-1	-	TRBV6-5	-
CASSLGTGIGTDTQYF	TGCGCCAGCAGCTTGGGCACAGGGATCGGCACAGATACGCAGTATTTT	TRBJ2-3	-	TRBV5-1	-
CASSIGGEETQYF	TGTGCCAGCAGCATCGGGGGAGAAGAGACCCAGTACTTC	TRBJ2-5	-	TRBV7-3	-
CASAFGGTGVNEQFF	TGTGCTAGTGCCTTTGGTGGGACAGGGGTCAATGAGCAGTTCTTC	TRBJ2-1	-	TRBV12-5	TRBD1
CASRTQGVQAEQYF	TGTGCCAGTAGAACACAGGGGGTCCAGGCCGAGCAGTACTTC	TRBJ2-7	-	TRBV19	TRBD1
CASSMARGSNQPQHF	TGTGCCAGTAGTATGGCCAGGGGGTCGAATCAGCCCCAGCATTTT	TRBJ1-5	-	TRBV19	TRBD1
CAWTPSRGLAWGTGELFF	TGTGCCTGGACCCCCAGCAGAGGACTAGCCTGGGGGACCGGGGAGCTGTTTTTT	TRBJ2-2	-	TRBV30	TRBD2
CASSAHGGGGTDTQYF	TGTGCCAGCAGCGCCCACGGCGGCGGGGGCACAGATACGCAGTATTTT	TRBJ2-3	-	TRBV9	-
CASSFGGNTEAFF	TGTGCCAGCAGCTTTGGCGGGAACACTGAAGCTTTCTTT	TRBJ1-1	-	TRBV11-2	-
CASSLRTGELFF	TGTGCCAGCAGCTTGAGGACCGGGGAGCTGTTTTTT	TRBJ2-2	-	TRBV28	-
CASSLLGQANTEAFF	TGTGCCAGCAGCTTACTGGGGCAGGCGAACACTGAAGCTTTCTTT	TRBJ1-1	-	TRBV7-9	-